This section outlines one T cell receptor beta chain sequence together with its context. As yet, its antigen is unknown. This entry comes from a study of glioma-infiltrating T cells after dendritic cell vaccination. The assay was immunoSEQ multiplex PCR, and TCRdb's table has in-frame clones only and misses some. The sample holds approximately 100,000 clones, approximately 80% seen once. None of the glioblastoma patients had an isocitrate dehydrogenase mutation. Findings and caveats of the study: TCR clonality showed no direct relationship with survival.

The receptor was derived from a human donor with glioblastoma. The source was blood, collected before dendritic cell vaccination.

The chain's CDR3 is CASSQGQGNNSPLHF. DNA for the CDR3: TGTGCCAGCAGCCAAGGACAGGGTAATAATTCACCCCTCCACTTT. V and J are TRBV5-4 and TRBJ1-6, with 8 bases lining up with TRBD1. The CDR3 totals 15 residues. Losses at the gene ends were 4 bases for V and 5 bases for J; bases not matched to a gene: 5. Germline-derived CDR1 and CDR2 are SGHNT and YYREEE (reference sequence). The full variable domain, rest sourced from reference TRBV5-4 and TRBJ1-6, is ETGVTQSPTHLIKTRGQQVTLRCSSQSGHNTVSWYQQALGQGPQFIFQYYREEENGRGNFPPRFSGLQFPNYSSELNVNALELDDSALYLCASSQGQGNNSPLHFGNGTRLTVT.